Shown below are 27 T cell receptor beta chains from a single sample sequenced in a study of molecular identifiers for immune sequencing clone quantification. TCRdb itself ran the PCR reads through MiXCR, one entry per CDR3 protein. The sample has roughly 630,000 distinct CDR3 sequences; 25% are singletons. What was sequenced was naive CD8+ T cells from blood, with Jurkat cell RNA spiked in. Subset of the sample: FACS-sorted CD8+CD4-CCR7+CD45RA+ naive T cells. These receptors all stem from a human donor in good health. Some libraries in this study had Jurkat cell RNA spiked in.

This clonotype was counted a few times. The chain combines TRBV4-1 with TRBJ2-1; D gene ambiguous. The CDR3 runs to 18 residues. Per germline, CDR1 MGHRA and CDR2 YSYEKL. The ends were cut back, 3 bases at V and 0 bases at J, with 18 bases in the middle. As DNA, the CDR3 is TGCGCCAGCAGCCAGGCCCCGCAAGAGCGCACCTCCTACAATGAGCAGTTCTTC. This translates into CASSQAPQERTSYNEQFF.

Comments on this clonotype: This likely comes from a read error, as the CDR3 has no conserved phenylalanine or tryptophan at its end. The V and J genes are TRBV7-6 and TRBJ2-5, with TRBD2 identical over 14 bases. The germline CDR1 and CDR2 sequences are SGHVS and FNYEAQ. Unmatched junction bases numbered 7, after V lost 5 bases and J lost 5 bases. This CDR3 spans 16 amino acids. CDR3 loop: CASSNRLAGGLETQYS. The CDR3 DNA reads TGTGCCAGCAGCAACCGACTAGCGGGGGGGCTGGAGACCCAGTACTCC.

To note about this clonotype: The CDR3 ends on some other residue instead of the conserved phenylalanine or tryptophan, so this is likely a read error. V usage is TRBV12-3 or TRBV12-4 and J usage is TRBJ2-2; D not resolved. This CDR3 region has 14 residues. V was pared by 5 bases and J by 0 bases, with 7 bases between. This CDR3 reads CASSAVSNTGELFY. Here the CDR3 DNA reads TGTGCCAGCAGTGCAGTGTCGAACACCGGGGAGCTGTTTTAT.

Many counts were recorded for this clonotype. This chain uses TRBV28 with TRBJ1-5; no clear D. V lost 4 bases and J 6 bases, leaving 10 bases between the germline ends. The CDR3 extends over 13 amino acids. CDR1 MDHEN and CDR2 SYDVKM come from the germline V gene. The CDR3 protein is CASSYTLSQPQHF. The CDR3 DNA reads as TGTGCCAGCAGTTACACTCTCAGTCAGCCCCAGCATTTT.

This rearrangement joins TRBV6-2 or TRBV6-3 to TRBJ2-3; 10 bases line up with TRBD2. The CDR3 runs to 16 residues. Germline assignment: CDR1 MNHEY and CDR2 SVGEGT. The trim removed 5 bases at V and 4 bases at J, leaving 9 bases unmatched. CDR3 sequence reads: CASSPASGSRADTQYF. Written as DNA, the CDR3 is TGTGCCAGCAGTCCCGCTAGCGGGAGTAGGGCAGATACGCAGTATTTT.

The chain uses TRBV27 and TRBJ1-5; D is unresolved. There are 13 residues in the CDR3. Germline CDR1 and CDR2: MNHEY and SMNVEV (reference sequence). Trimming took off 5 bases at V and 3 bases at J, with 8 bases between the two ends. The CDR3 protein is CASSPQPNQPQHF. As DNA, the CDR3 is TGTGCCAGCAGTCCTCAGCCCAATCAGCCCCAGCATTTT.

As for this clonotype: A much larger clone is a single base away; this may be a read error. The V call is TRBV7-9, the J call TRBJ1-1; a possible D gene is TRBD1 (6 bases). Germline assignment: CDR1 SEHNR and CDR2 FQNEAQ (reference sequence). This CDR3 has 17 amino acids. V was cut by 5 bases and J by 3 bases, with 22 bases left in between. CDR3 in amino acids: CASSRPGGSGPDTEAFF. CDR3 coding DNA: TGTGCCAGCAGCCGGCCCGGGGGCTCTGGGCCGGACACTGAAGCTTTCTTT.

This clonotype was observed a handful of times. This chain connects TRBV21-1 to TRBJ1-4; the DNA was not compared with TRBD1, the D call given in the table. TRBV21-1 is marked as a pseudogene. The CDR3 runs 16 residues. CDR3 in amino acids: CASSSGQGGVMEKLFF. The CDR3 DNA is TGTGCCAGCAGCTCGGGACAGGGGGGTGTAATGGAAAAACTGTTTTTT.

With regard to this clonotype: It may be a read error: a sequence one base away is much more abundant. The chain links TRBV2 to TRBJ2-7; D unresolved. Germline V gives CDR1 SNHLY, CDR2 FYNNEI. This CDR3 is built from 13 residues. CDR3 amino acids: CAGSEGTTYEQYF. CDR3 nucleotides: TGTGCCGGCAGTGAAGGCACGACCTACGAGCAGTACTTC.

This clonotype was observed a handful of times. The chain employs TRBV7-9 and TRBJ2-7; D gene unclear. The CDR3 runs 15 residues. Germline CDR1 is SEHNR and CDR2 is FQNEAQ (reference sequence). Trimming shortened V by 0 bases and J by 4 bases, and 13 bases separated the two germline ends. The chain's CDR3 is CASSLAWGAVYEQYF. The CDR3 nucleotides read TGTGCCAGCAGCTTAGCATGGGGTGCAGTGTACGAGCAGTACTTC.

There are a few counts of this clonotype. The CDR3 reads CATQLLAGSSYEQYF. CDR3 bases: TGTGCCACCCAACTACTAGCGGGGAGCTCCTACGAGCAGTACTTC. The chain recombines TRBV6-2 or TRBV6-3 with TRBJ2-7, with 10 bases lining up with TRBD2. There are 15 residues in the CDR3. Looked up from germline, CDR1 is MNHEY and CDR2 is SVGEGT. The J segment lost 0 bases and the V segment lost 10 bases, leaving 9 bases of the junction unmatched.

Comments on this clonotype: This may be a read error, as it is one base from a much larger clone. The J gene is TRBJ1-2, the V gene TRBV12-3 or TRBV12-4; D not resolved. This CDR3 region has 15 residues. Between the trimmed V and J ends, which lost 5 bases and 4 bases, there was a span of 17 bases. The CDR3 here is CASSPGLGFVYGYTF. The CDR3 DNA sequence: TGTGCCAGCAGTCCGGGTCTGGGGTTTGTCTATGGCTACACCTTC.

This clonotype was seen a few times. V and J are TRBV13 and TRBJ1-2; D possibly corresponds to TRBD1 (5 bases). CDR3 length equals 16 residues. Germline CDR1 PRHDT, CDR2 FYEKMQ (reference sequence). V lost 1 base to trimming and J lost 5 bases, with 17 bases between them. The CDR3 coding sequence is TGTGCCAGCAGCTTAGTGTGGGGCAGGGATACGTATGGCTACACCTTC. This sequence encodes CASSLVWGRDTYGYTF.

With respect to this clonotype: This may stem from a read error, because a much larger clone lies one nucleotide away. The rearrangement joins TRBV28 to TRBJ2-3, with TRBD2 matching 13 bases. CDR3 size: 15 residues. The V segment lost 8 bases and the J segment 4 bases; nucleotides outside the gene matches: 6. Germline V gene sequence: CDR1 MDHEN, CDR2 SYDVKM. The DNA for the CDR3 is TGTGCCAGCGGGGGACTAGCGGGACTCGCAGATACGCAGTATTTT. Amino acid sequence: CASGGLAGLADTQYF.

V is TRBV19 and J is TRBJ2-1; 11 nucleotides align to TRBD2. Trimming cost V 4 bases and J 9 bases; bases outside gene matches: 17. CDR1 is LNHDA and CDR2 is SQIVND in the germline V gene (reference sequence). The length of the CDR3 is 18 residues. As DNA, the CDR3 is TGTGCCAGTAGTAGTAGCGGGAGGGCCGTTTATGGTAACTTTGAGCAGTTCTTC. Translation gives CASSSSGRAVYGNFEQFF.

For this clonotype: Since a much larger clone is just one base distant, this may be a read error. The chain couples TRBV19 to TRBJ2-1; D uncertain. Germline V CDR1 and CDR2: LNHDA, SQIVND (reference sequence). The CDR3 spans 14 residues. This chain's CDR3 is CACSSLGPPNEQFF. In DNA, the CDR3 is TGTGCCTGTAGTAGTCTCGGTCCCCCCAATGAGCAGTTCTTC.

The table lists this clonotype with many counts. The chain employs TRBV29-1 and TRBJ2-7, with TRBD2 matching 7 bases. The CDR3 runs to 12 residues. Trimming at V came to 7 bases and at J to 3 bases, leaving 6 bases not matched to a gene. The germline gives CDR1 SQVTM, CDR2 ANQGSEA. CDR3 nucleotides: TGCAGCGCTCGGGGGGTTAGCTACGAGCAGTACTTC. It encodes CSARGVSYEQYF.

This clonotype was picked up many times. This rearrangement joins TRBV4-2 to TRBJ1-1; no firm D call. The CDR3 has 15 residues. V was clipped by 1 base and J by 1 base, with 10 bases between them. Germline loops: CDR1 LGHNA, CDR2 YNFKEQ. The CDR3 region has the DNA TGTGCCAGCAGCCAAGGTCCCCTTACGAACACTGAAGCTTTCTTT. It is translated as CASSQGPLTNTEAFF.

This clonotype turned up a few times. The V gene is TRBV12-3 or TRBV12-4, the J gene TRBJ2-5; 7 positions agree with TRBD2. The CDR3 loop spans 13 amino acids. The V gene end was trimmed by 2 bases and the J gene end by 3 bases; junction bases not matched to a gene: 0. CDR3 region: CASSLREEETQYF. The CDR3 bases are TGTGCCAGCAGTTTACGGGAGGAAGAGACCCAGTACTTC.

The count of this clonotype is one. The genes are TRBV29-1 and TRBJ2-1; TRBD2 matches at 10 bases. The tail of the sequence fits TRBJ2-7 better, so the J call may be wrong. Germline-derived CDR1 and CDR2 are SQVTM and ANQGSEA. This CDR3 has 14 amino acids. The DNA for the CDR3 is TGCAGCGTTAAGGCGGCTAGCGGGAGCTATGAGCAGTACTTC. It specifies CSVKAASGSYEQYF.

The sample holds many counts of this clonotype. The chain joins TRBV7-9 to TRBJ1-5; 7 bases line up with TRBD1. V shed 5 bases and J 6 bases; nucleotides not matched to a gene: 10. This CDR3 region has 15 residues. Looked up from germline, CDR1 is SEHNR and CDR2 is FQNEAQ (reference sequence). The chain's CDR3 is CASSLGGGLGQPQHF. In nucleotides, the CDR3 is TGTGCCAGCAGCCTAGGAGGGGGCTTGGGTCAGCCCCAGCATTTT.

This clonotype was seen repeatedly, ten times or more. The V and J genes are TRBV7-9 and TRBJ1-2; D gene unclear. Germline V lookup: CDR1 SEHNR, CDR2 FQNEAQ (reference sequence). Between the trimmed V and J ends, which lost 5 bases and 4 bases, there was a span of 14 bases. This CDR3 spans 14 amino acids. The CDR3 coding sequence is TGTGCCAGCAGCCGAACGGACGGTCGCTATGGCTACACCTTC. Protein product: CASSRTDGRYGYTF.

The chain links TRBV20-1 to TRBJ2-3; D is undetermined. Trimming took 3 bases from V and 2 from J, leaving 12 bases between them. The CDR3 length is 14 residues. Germline CDR1 DFQATT, CDR2 SNEGSKA (reference sequence). The CDR3, as DNA: TGCAGTGCTAGCACCATCTCCAACACAGATACGCAGTATTTT. Its protein is CSASTISNTDTQYF.

This clonotype was seen at least ten times. This sequence joins TRBV9 and TRBJ1-1; D is ambiguous. Germline CDR1 reads SGDLS; CDR2 reads YYNGEE. CDR3 length: 14 residues. V shed 3 bases and J shed 0 bases, with 9 bases lying between them. CDR3 sequence: CASSGSALNTEAFF. CDR3 coding DNA: TGTGCCAGCAGCGGTTCAGCTCTGAACACTGAAGCTTTCTTT.

This clonotype has a handful of counts. Given the absence of the conserved phenylalanine or tryptophan at the CDR3 end, a read error is likely. The DNA is omitted, as the CDR3 cannot be located on it reliably, and the CDR3 follows TCRdb's listing. The chain employs TRBV6-2 or TRBV6-3 and TRBJ2-5; TRBD2 reflects the table's D call only, with no check against the DNA. Germline lookup yields CDR1 MNHEY and CDR2 SVGEGT. The CDR3 length is 13 residues, termini included. The CDR3 is CATAAWQGVRANV.

This clonotype turned up a few times. A read error may explain this, as a much larger clone is one base away. The chain joins TRBV29-1 to TRBJ1-1; D unresolved. Trimming removed 1 base at V and 3 bases at J, with 12 bases between. Germline CDR1 reads SQVTM; CDR2 reads ANQGSEA. CDR3 length: 14 amino acids. CDR3 DNA sequence: TGCAGCGTTGAAGGGGCTCTTCTAGACACTGAAGCTTTCTTT. As protein: CSVEGALLDTEAFF. Supplemented by reference TRBV29-1 and TRBJ1-1, the full variable domain reads SAVISQKPSRDICQRGTSLTIQCQVDSQVTMMFWYRQQPGQSLTLIATANQGSEATYESGFVIDKFPISRPNLTFSTLTVSNMSPEDSSIYLCSVEGALLDTEAFFGQGTRLTVV.

This clonotype was found many times. Here the CDR3 DNA reads TGCGCCAGCGCCGACCGGGACAGGGCCAAAAACATTCAGTACTTC. Translation: CASADRDRAKNIQYF. The genes are TRBV5-1 and TRBJ2-4; 8 bases line up with TRBD1. The CDR3 is 15 amino acids. After removal of 7 bases from V and 1 base from J, the junction contained 7 bases not matched to a gene. The germline CDR1 and CDR2 sequences are SGHRS and YFSETQ.